These T cell receptor beta chains were read from a single sample in a study of blood T cell repertoires in COVID-19. Sequencing used immunoSEQ multiplex PCR; TCRdb keeps in-frame clones, though not all of them. Of about 170,000 clones in the sample, 88% were seen once. Sequenced material: peripheral blood. These receptors were obtained from a man aged 50 to 59 who had recovered from COVID-19. The CDR3 runs from the conserved cysteine through the conserved F or W. A D gene is named only where the DNA matches it firmly. For some rows the clone size is stated as once, few or many, or as a class when expanded; others skip it.

>-|-|TRBJ2-2|TRBV20-1
CSARESGELFF
TGCAGTGCTCGGGAGTCCGGGGAGCTGTTTTTT
>once|TRBD1|TRBJ2-6|TRBV6-1
CASSAGGTPSGANVLTF
TGTGCCAGCAGTGCAGGGGGAACCCCCTCTGGGGCCAACGTCCTGACTTTC
>-|TRBD2|TRBJ2-7|TRBV2
CASSPGTSGSLHEQYF
TGTGCCAGCAGTCCCGGGACTAGCGGGAGTCTCCACGAGCAGTACTTC
>-|TRBD2|TRBJ2-5|TRBV7-3
CASSSGLAGVETQYF
TGTGCCAGCAGCTCGGGACTAGCGGGAGTGGAGACCCAGTACTTC
>-|-|TRBJ2-5|TRBV2
CASSGLRQGKTQYF
TGTGCCAGCAGTGGTCTGAGGCAGGGAAAGACCCAGTACTTC
>-|TRBD2|TRBJ2-5|TRBV6-5
CASSFLVAGTKETQYF
TGTGCCAGCAGTTTTCTGGTAGCGGGCACGAAGGAGACCCAGTACTTC
>-|TRBD1|TRBJ2-7|TRBV20-1
CSASRGQGSEQYF
TGCAGTGCTAGTCGGGGACAGGGATCCGAGCAGTACTTC
>-|-|TRBJ2-5|TRBV4-3
CASSQDRSVGETQYF
TGCGCCAGCAGCCAAGATAGGAGCGTGGGAGAGACCCAGTACTTC
>-|TRBD1|TRBJ1-2|TRBV2
CASSYPGQGAGGYTF
TGTGCCAGCAGTTACCCGGGACAGGGGGCGGGTGGCTACACCTTC
>-|TRBD1|TRBJ1-3|TRBV5-1
CASSPTGGSSGNTIYF
TGCGCCAGCAGCCCGACAGGGGGTAGTTCTGGAAACACCATATATTTT
>-|-|TRBJ1-2|TRBV5-1
CASSKGLGVMDYGYTF
TGCGCCAGCAGCAAAGGCCTAGGGGTGATGGACTATGGCTACACCTTC
>-|TRBD1|TRBJ1-2|TRBV27
CASSLTAGGVSGYTF
TGTGCCAGCAGTTTAACAGCAGGGGGCGTTAGTGGCTACACCTTC
>-|TRBD1|TRBJ2-2|TRBV19
CASSDTTGGNTGELFF
TGTGCCAGTAGTGATACGACAGGGGGGAACACCGGGGAGCTGTTTTTT
>-|-|TRBJ2-6|TRBV18
CASSPRSDRFSGANVLTF
TGTGCCAGCTCACCAAGGAGTGACCGATTCTCTGGGGCCAACGTCCTGACTTTC
>-|TRBD2|TRBJ2-4|TRBV2
CASSPRLAGTDIQYF
TGTGCCAGCAGCCCAAGACTAGCGGGGACGGACATTCAGTACTTC
>few|-|TRBJ1-5|TRBV3-1/TRBV3-2
CASSPHGGNQPQHF
TGTGCCAGCAGCCCGCACGGGGGAAATCAGCCCCAGCATTTT
>once|TRBD1|TRBJ2-3|TRBV19
CASSDGQVKTDTQYF
TGTGCCAGTAGCGACGGACAGGTTAAAACAGATACGCAGTATTTT
>-|-|TRBJ1-4|TRBV3-1/TRBV3-2
CASSQGAGTFEKLFF
TGTGCCAGCAGCCAAGGGGCCGGGACATTTGAAAAACTGTTTTTT
>-|TRBD1|TRBJ2-5|TRBV19
CASSMQGVVETQYF
TGTGCCAGTAGTATGCAGGGGGTCGTAGAGACCCAGTACTTC
>-|TRBD1|TRBJ1-6|TRBV10-3
CAIGGTGKGSPLHF
TGTGCCATCGGGGGGACAGGGAAGGGTTCACCCCTCCACTTT
>-|TRBD1|TRBJ1-1|TRBV9
CASSVQPGGNTEAFF
TGTGCCAGCAGCGTACAACCAGGGGGCAACACTGAAGCTTTCTTT
>-|TRBD1|TRBJ2-1|TRBV7-3
CASSLGQGAHNEQFF
TGTGCCAGCAGCTTAGGGCAGGGGGCCCACAATGAGCAGTTCTTC
>-|TRBD2|TRBJ2-1|TRBV27
CASSGTSGNYWNEQFF
TGTGCCAGCAGCGGGACTAGCGGGAACTACTGGAATGAGCAGTTCTTC
>few|-|TRBJ1-1|TRBV5-1
CASSSTLGEAFF
TGCGCCAGCAGCTCGACTTTAGGTGAAGCTTTCTTT
>-|-|TRBJ1-6|TRBV18
CASSPSSYNSPLHF
TGTGCCAGCTCACCGAGCTCCTATAATTCACCCCTCCACTTT
>few|-|TRBJ2-7|TRBV5-1
CASSAGHRNNEQYF
TGCGCCAGCAGCGCAGGACACCGGAACAACGAGCAGTACTTC
>-|TRBD1|TRBJ2-1|TRBV5-8
CASRDQGARSYNEQFF
TGTGCCAGCAGAGATCAGGGGGCCCGCTCCTACAATGAGCAGTTCTTC
>-|-|TRBJ1-1|TRBV6-5
CASSYRGPGTEAFF
TGTGCCAGCAGTTACCGTGGACCGGGGACTGAAGCTTTCTTT
>-|TRBD2|TRBJ2-1|TRBV6-2/TRBV6-3
CASSLAGDSSEQFF
TGTGCCAGCAGTTTAGCGGGAGATTCGAGTGAGCAGTTCTTC
>-|TRBD1|TRBJ2-2|TRBV19
CASRGQYDGELFF
TGTGCCAGTAGGGGACAGTACGACGGGGAGCTGTTTTTT
>-|TRBD2|TRBJ2-3|TRBV7-8
CASSSSGSMTDTQYF
TGTGCCAGCAGCTCTAGCGGGAGTATGACAGATACGCAGTATTTT
>-|TRBD2|TRBJ2-3|TRBV4-3
CASSQDHLAASDTQYF
TGCGCCAGCAGCCAAGATCACCTAGCGGCATCAGATACGCAGTATTTT
>few|-|TRBJ1-1|TRBV15
CATSRAKTPEGEAFF
TGTGCCACCAGCAGGGCGAAGACACCCGAAGGTGAAGCTTTCTTT
>-|TRBD1|TRBJ1-4|TRBV19
CASRREGQGNEKLFF
TGTGCCAGTAGACGAGAAGGACAGGGAAATGAAAAACTGTTTTTT
>-|-|TRBJ1-6|TRBV30
CAWCSELYNSPLHF
TGTGCCTGGTGCTCGGAGCTTTATAATTCACCCCTCCACTTT
>-|TRBD2|TRBJ2-1|TRBV7-9
CASSLASGTSNEQFF
TGTGCCAGCAGCTTAGCGTCCGGGACTAGCAATGAGCAGTTCTTC
>-|-|TRBJ2-7|TRBV6-5
CASSYSGHSSSYEQYF
TGTGCCAGCAGTTACTCCGGACATTCGAGCTCCTACGAGCAGTACTTC
>once|-|TRBJ1-5|TRBV27
CASGLVADQPQHF
TGTGCCAGCGGTCTGGTGGCGGATCAGCCCCAGCATTTT
>-|TRBD2|TRBJ2-3|TRBV7-3
CASSPGGGRDTQYF
TGTGCCAGCAGCCCGGGAGGGGGAAGGGATACGCAGTATTTT
>-|TRBD1|TRBJ1-1|TRBV6-6
CASTGTGITNTEAFF
TGTGCCAGCACAGGGACAGGGATAACGAACACTGAAGCTTTCTTT
>-|TRBD2|TRBJ2-7|TRBV19
CASSMNGPGLGFHEQYF
TGTGCCAGTAGTATGAACGGACCGGGACTAGGTTTTCACGAGCAGTACTTC
>-|-|TRBJ2-7|TRBV28
CASSLGLPSGQQYF
TGTGCCAGCAGTTTAGGGCTCCCCTCCGGTCAGCAGTACTTC
>once|-|TRBJ1-1|TRBV11-3
CASSLYGSTEAFF
TGTGCCAGCAGCTTATATGGGAGCACTGAAGCTTTCTTT
>once|TRBD1|TRBJ1-1|TRBV5-5
CASSLGRQGVF
TGTGCCAGCAGCTTGGGACGCCAGGGGGTCTTT
>-|TRBD1|TRBJ1-6|TRBV7-9
CASSSAGTGGDSPLHF
TGTGCCAGCAGCTCCGCCGGGACAGGGGGCGATTCACCCCTCCACTTT
>-|-|TRBJ2-3|TRBV20-1
CSASGGRDTQYF
TGCAGTGCTAGTGGAGGGAGGGATACGCAGTATTTT
>once|TRBD1|TRBJ1-2|TRBV12-3/TRBV12-4
CASSLGGQYGYTF
TGTGCCAGCAGTTTGGGGGGACAGTATGGCTACACCTTC